The 24 T cell receptor beta chains below were found in one sample sequenced in a study of long-term antiretroviral therapy in people with HIV. The run of the v3.0 immunoSEQ assay was at survey level. Some clones are missing from TCRdb's copy, which holds only in-frame ones; the method was immunoSEQ multiplex PCR. The table lists 30,000 to 40,000 clones, 65% to 75% of them singletons. Specimen: unsorted PBMCs, collected 3 years after starting antiretroviral therapy. All receptors derive from a middle-aged man with HIV.

This chain joins TRBV7-6 and TRBJ2-3; 9 bases map to TRBD2. The CDR3 loop spans 17 amino acids. The J segment lost 3 bases and the V segment lost 4 bases, leaving 11 bases of the junction unmatched. Germline CDR1 SGHVS, CDR2 FNYEAQ. CDR3 in amino acids: CASSSSFSGGGTDTQYF. In DNA form, the CDR3 reads TGTGCCAGCAGCTCCTCCTTTAGCGGGGGAGGGACAGATACGCAGTATTTT.

The genes are TRBV15 and TRBJ1-5; no firm D call. The ends were cut back, 0 bases at V and 4 bases at J, with 7 bases in the middle. The CDR3 covers 14 residues. Germline V gives CDR1 LNHNV, CDR2 YYDKDF (reference sequence). CDR3 region: CATSRDNGNQPQHF. CDR3 DNA: TGTGCCACCAGCAGAGATAATGGAAATCAGCCCCAGCATTTT.

V and J are TRBV28 and TRBJ1-2; TRBD1 aligns across 7 bases. Germline CDR1 is MDHEN and CDR2 is SYDVKM. CDR3 size: 14 residues. The V and J ends lost 9 bases and 5 bases, in that order; junction bases with no gene match: 12. The CDR3 nucleotides are TGTGCCAGTGAGCTACCCCAGGGGGGTTATGGCTACACCTTC. Translating it yields CASELPQGGYGYTF.

This clone was detected a few times. Other DNA sequences within the sample encode an identical CDR3. This chain uses TRBV27 with TRBJ1-5, with a weak D call TRBD1 (5 bases). Trimming pared 3 bases from V and 4 bases from J, leaving 7 bases between. CDR3 size: 13 residues. Per germline, CDR1 MNHEY and CDR2 SMNVEV (reference sequence). The CDR3 sequence: CASSFGGNQPQHF. In DNA, the CDR3 is TGTGCCAGCAGTTTTGGGGGTAATCAGCCCCAGCATTTT.

A word on this clone: Other DNA sequences in this sample translate to the same CDR3. The chain uses TRBV6-5 and TRBJ1-1, with D uncertain. The CDR3 length is 11 residues. CDR1 MNHEY and CDR2 SVGAGI come from the germline V gene. V was pared by 4 bases and J by 2 bases, with 2 bases between. The CDR3 is CASSSNTEAFF. The CDR3 DNA reads TGTGCCAGCAGTTCCAACACTGAAGCTTTCTTT.

This chain links TRBV19 with TRBJ1-1; possibly TRBD1 for D (6 bases). The V end was cut by 4 bases, the J end by 0 bases, with 9 bases between. CDR1 LNHDA and CDR2 SQIVND come from the germline V gene (reference sequence). The CDR3 is 14 amino acids. Here the CDR3 DNA reads TGTGCCAGTAGTAAGGGACACCTGAACACTGAAGCTTTCTTT. Its protein product is CASSKGHLNTEAFF.

J is TRBJ1-6 and V is TRBV7-3; 7 bases fit TRBD1. The CDR3 has 14 amino acids. V shed 5 bases and J 6 bases; nucleotides not matched to a gene: 4. CDR1 and CDR2 from the germline V gene are SGHTA and FQGTGA. The CDR3, as DNA: TGTGCCAGCAGCCCCAGGGGGGGTAATTCACCCCTCCACTTT. Protein sequence: CASSPRGGNSPLHF. The entire variable domain, with the rest obtained from reference TRBV7-3 and TRBJ1-6, is as follows: GAGVSQTPSNKVTEKGKYVELRCDPISGHTALYWYRQSLGQGPEFLIYFQGTGAADDSGLPNDRFFAVRPEGSVSTLKIQRTERGDSAVYLCASSPRGGNSPLHFGNGTRLTVT.

The chain employs TRBV9 and TRBJ2-7, with a tentative D call TRBD2 (5 bases). Germline V CDR1 and CDR2: SGDLS, YYNGEE. The CDR3 has 16 amino acids. V lost 7 bases and J 5 bases, leaving 25 bases between the germline ends. The CDR3 DNA is TGTGCCAGCTCCCGGGATCGGGTTGATCCGACCCACGAGCAGTACTTC. This gives the protein CASSRDRVDPTHEQYF.

In this sample, this clone turned up once. The chain is built from TRBV27 and TRBJ2-3, with 7 bases identical to TRBD2. Germline CDR1 MNHEY, CDR2 SMNVEV (reference sequence). The V and J ends lost 5 bases and 2 bases, in that order; junction bases with no gene match: 10. The length of the CDR3 is 16 residues. This CDR3 reads CASSPLREGFTDTQYF. CDR3 in DNA: TGTGCCAGCAGTCCCCTGAGGGAGGGGTTCACAGATACGCAGTATTTT.

The CDR3 nucleotides are TGTGCCAGCAGTTACGGGGGACAGGGGTTTGGCTACACCTTC. This sequence encodes CASSYGGQGFGYTF. The rearrangement joins TRBV6-5 to TRBJ1-2, with 10 positions matching TRBD1. V lost 2 bases and J lost 7; bases outside the gene matches: 4. The length of the CDR3 is 14 residues. Germline values: CDR1 MNHEY, CDR2 SVGAGI.

This chain connects TRBV4-3 to TRBJ2-3; D may be TRBD1 or TRBD2 (6 bases each). Germline V lookup: CDR1 LGHNA, CDR2 YSLEER. This CDR3 is built from 14 residues. The V end was cut by 4 bases, the J end by 0 bases, with 8 bases between. Here the CDR3 reads CASSPGASTDTQYF. In DNA, the CDR3 is TGCGCCAGCAGCCCGGGGGCGAGCACAGATACGCAGTATTTT.

This clone was observed a few times. The chain combines TRBV5-4 with TRBJ2-7; D not resolved. Between the trimmed V and J ends, which lost 1 base and 5 bases, there was a span of 10 bases. The CDR3 is 13 residues long. Germline V gene lookup returns CDR1 SGHNT and CDR2 YYREEE (reference sequence). CDR3 nucleotides: TGTGCCAGCAGCTTGTACAAGGTCAACGAGCAGTACTTC. This translates into CASSLYKVNEQYF. The variable domain in full, with the rest retrieved from reference TRBV5-4 and TRBJ2-7, is ETGVTQSPTHLIKTRGQQVTLRCSSQSGHNTVSWYQQALGQGPQFIFQYYREEENGRGNFPPRFSGLQFPNYSSELNVNALELDDSALYLCASSLYKVNEQYFGPGTRLTVT.

The genes are TRBV5-4 and TRBJ1-1; D is unresolved. This CDR3 is built from 14 residues. V shed 3 bases and J shed 1 base, with 10 bases lying between them. The germline CDR1 and CDR2 sequences are SGHNT and YYREEE (reference sequence). The CDR3 reads CASSSGGGNTEAFF. CDR3 coding DNA: TGTGCCAGCAGCTCTGGTGGAGGGAACACTGAAGCTTTCTTT.

The chain recombines TRBV6-5 with TRBJ1-4; no clear D. Germline CDR1 is MNHEY and CDR2 is SVGAGI. The CDR3 is made up of 14 amino acids. Between the trimmed V and J ends, which lost 6 bases and 4 bases, there was a span of 12 bases. This CDR3 reads CASSPTTNNEKLFF. In nucleotides, the CDR3 is TGTGCCAGCAGCCCGACAACAAATAATGAAAAACTGTTTTTT.

The chain recombines TRBV28 with TRBJ1-5; D not resolved. This CDR3 is 12 amino acids long. Between the trimmed V and J ends, which lost 3 bases and 6 bases, there was a span of 6 bases. Germline V gene sequence: CDR1 MDHEN, CDR2 SYDVKM. The CDR3 spells CASSLRVQPQHF. For the CDR3, the DNA is TGTGCCAGCAGTTTGAGGGTTCAGCCCCAGCATTTT.

The chain has TRBV6-1 and TRBJ2-7, with D unclear. Per the germline V gene, CDR1 is MNHNS and CDR2 is SASEGT. With 2 bases removed from V and 2 bases from J, the gap between germline ends came to 10 bases. CDR3 length equals 14 residues. As DNA, the CDR3 is TGTGCCAGCAGTGAAAACACCATGGCCTACGAGCAGTACTTC. Amino acids: CASSENTMAYEQYF.

This sequence joins TRBV16 and TRBJ2-1; D uncertain. Germline V gene lookup returns CDR1 KGHSY and CDR2 FQNENV. The CDR3 consists of 12 residues. V dropped 4 bases and J dropped 6 bases, with 7 bases sitting between them. DNA of the CDR3: TGTGCCAGCAGCCCCCCGTTCAATGAGCAGTTCTTC. Its protein is CASSPPFNEQFF.

This clone came up a few times. V is TRBV10-3 and J is TRBJ2-7, with 10 bases lining up with TRBD2. This CDR3 spans 14 amino acids. Germline V gene lookup returns CDR1 ENHRY and CDR2 SYGVKD. With V trimmed by 6 bases and J by 9 bases, 11 bases remained unmatched. CDR3 in amino acids: CAISEGTSAPRQYF. The CDR3 DNA reads as TGTGCCATCAGCGAAGGGACTAGCGCCCCACGGCAGTACTTC.

The CDR3 loop is CASSRSGQSSGNTIYF. CDR3 in DNA: TGTGCCAGCAGCAGATCAGGACAGAGCTCTGGAAACACCATATATTTT. The chain carries TRBV2 and TRBJ1-3; maybe TRBD1 (6 bases). V lost 6 bases to trimming and J lost 0 bases, with 15 bases between them. The CDR3 runs to 16 residues. Per germline, CDR1 SNHLY and CDR2 FYNNEI.

There are a few counts of this clone. CDR3 in amino acids: CASSLQGYGYTF. In nucleotides, the CDR3 is TGTGCCAGCAGCCTTCAGGGCTATGGCTACACCTTC. The V and J genes are TRBV9 and TRBJ1-2; tentative D call: TRBD1 (5 bases). This CDR3 region has 12 residues. The germline V gene has CDR1 SGDLS and CDR2 YYNGEE. V was shortened by 4 bases and J by 4 bases, with 8 bases between the two germline ends. The complete variable domain, with remaining parts taken from reference TRBV9 and TRBJ1-2, reads DSGVTQTPKHLITATGQRVTLRCSPRSGDLSVYWYQQSLDQGLQFLIQYYNGEERAKGNILERFSAQQFPDLHSELNLSSLELGDSALYFCASSLQGYGYTFGSGTRLTVV.

V usage is TRBV7-9 and J usage is TRBJ1-2, with 10 bases aligning to TRBD1. The germline gives CDR1 SEHNR, CDR2 FQNEAQ (reference sequence). This CDR3 has 13 amino acids. Germline trimming cut 5 bases from V and 4 bases from J; bases unmatched to any gene: 1. In DNA, the CDR3 is TGTGCCAGCAGCGGACAGGGGGGCTATGGCTACACCTTC. As protein: CASSGQGGYGYTF.

V is TRBV4-3 and J is TRBJ1-2; no reliable D call. In germline, CDR1 is LGHNA, CDR2 YSLEER. The V and J ends lost 3 bases and 8 bases respectively, with 13 bases between them. The CDR3 spans 13 residues. The CDR3 here is CASSHDYSVGYTF. For the CDR3, the DNA is TGCGCCAGCAGCCATGATTACAGTGTGGGCTACACCTTC.

The chain uses TRBV19 and TRBJ1-5; D remains ambiguous. The CDR3 is 15 amino acids. Germline V gene lookup returns CDR1 LNHDA and CDR2 SQIVND (reference sequence). V dropped 5 bases and J dropped 0 bases, with 11 bases sitting between them. CDR3 protein: CASSLGGYSNQPQHF. The CDR3 DNA is TGTGCCAGTAGTCTAGGAGGTTATAGCAATCAGCCCCAGCATTTT.

The chain combines TRBV5-1 with TRBJ2-3; D gene uncertain. Trimming removed 4 bases from V and 1 base from J, with 10 bases in between. Germline CDR1 is SGHRS and CDR2 is YFSETQ. This CDR3 has 14 amino acids. The CDR3 reads CASSPVAGTDTQYF. In DNA form, the CDR3 reads TGCGCCAGCAGCCCAGTCGCGGGCACAGATACGCAGTATTTT.